This is a list of T cell receptor beta chains from one sample in a study of T cell changes during pregnancy in multiple sclerosis. The method was immunoSEQ multiplex PCR; TCRdb's version includes in-frame clones alone and lacks a portion of them. The sample has around 130,000 clones, roughly 97% seen once. This specimen was peripheral blood, taken after pregnancy. The receptors were gathered from a female donor with multiple sclerosis, enrolled in a pregnancy study. CDR3s include the opening cysteine and the closing phenylalanine or tryptophan. The order of the fields is clone size, D gene, V gene, J gene, CDR3 protein, CDR3 DNA. A D gene is named only where the DNA matches it firmly. Not all rows give a size; the values are once, few, many and, for expanded clones, a class.

clone_size: .
d_call: TRBD1
v_call: TRBV28
j_call: TRBJ2-7
cdr3_aa: CASTPETGVSYEQYF
cdr3_nt: TGTGCCAGCACCCCGGAGACAGGGGTTTCCTACGAGCAGTACTTC

clone_size: .
d_call: .
v_call: TRBV29-1
j_call: TRBJ2-7
cdr3_aa: CSVEERTQGMGQYF
cdr3_nt: TGCAGCGTTGAAGAGAGGACACAGGGAATGGGGCAGTACTTC

clone_size: .
d_call: TRBD1
v_call: TRBV4-1
j_call: TRBJ1-2
cdr3_aa: CASSQETGRDYGYTF
cdr3_nt: TGCGCCAGCAGCCAGGAGACAGGGAGAGACTATGGCTACACCTTC

clone_size: once
d_call: TRBD2
v_call: TRBV29-1
j_call: TRBJ2-3
cdr3_aa: CSGQSTGTSGRKGFTDTQYF
cdr3_nt: TGCAGCGGCCAATCAACCGGGACTAGCGGGAGAAAGGGGTTCACAGATACGCAGTATTTT

clone_size: .
d_call: TRBD2
v_call: TRBV7-2
j_call: TRBJ2-1
cdr3_aa: CASSLGAGEGYEQFF
cdr3_nt: TGTGCCAGCAGCTTGGGAGCGGGAGAAGGATATGAGCAGTTCTTC

clone_size: .
d_call: TRBD2
v_call: TRBV6-1
j_call: TRBJ2-2
cdr3_aa: CASSVLAGGLNTGELFF
cdr3_nt: TGTGCCAGCAGTGTTCTAGCGGGAGGGCTTAACACCGGGGAGCTGTTTTTT

clone_size: .
d_call: .
v_call: TRBV5-6
j_call: TRBJ2-7
cdr3_aa: CASSLGDYEQYF
cdr3_nt: TGTGCCAGCAGCTTGGGAGATTACGAGCAGTACTTC

clone_size: .
d_call: TRBD1
v_call: TRBV27
j_call: TRBJ2-1
cdr3_aa: CASRRQGASYNEQFF
cdr3_nt: TGTGCCAGCAGAAGACAGGGGGCATCCTACAATGAGCAGTTCTTC

clone_size: .
d_call: TRBD2
v_call: TRBV2
j_call: TRBJ2-1
cdr3_aa: CASRLPTSGRALSYNEQFF
cdr3_nt: TGTGCCAGCAGGCTTCCGACTAGCGGGAGGGCCTTGTCCTACAATGAGCAGTTCTTC

clone_size: .
d_call: .
v_call: TRBV6-1
j_call: TRBJ1-5
cdr3_aa: CASSRGAEQPQHF
cdr3_nt: TGTGCCAGCAGCCGGGGGGCAGAGCAGCCCCAGCATTTT

clone_size: .
d_call: TRBD2
v_call: TRBV28
j_call: TRBJ2-7
cdr3_aa: CASRQTSGRVYEQYF
cdr3_nt: TGTGCCAGCAGACAGACTAGCGGGAGGGTGTACGAGCAGTACTTC

clone_size: .
d_call: TRBD1
v_call: TRBV15
j_call: TRBJ2-7
cdr3_aa: CATSRDLGTGAAYEQYF
cdr3_nt: TGTGCCACCAGCAGAGATCTCGGGACAGGGGCCGCCTACGAGCAGTACTTC

clone_size: .
d_call: .
v_call: TRBV6-5
j_call: TRBJ1-5
cdr3_aa: CASSPHEAGQPQHF
cdr3_nt: TGTGCCAGCAGCCCCCACGAGGCCGGGCAGCCCCAGCATTTT

clone_size: .
d_call: .
v_call: TRBV28
j_call: TRBJ2-7
cdr3_aa: CASEPGGASYEQYF
cdr3_nt: TGTGCCAGCGAGCCTGGCGGGGCCTCCTACGAGCAGTACTTC